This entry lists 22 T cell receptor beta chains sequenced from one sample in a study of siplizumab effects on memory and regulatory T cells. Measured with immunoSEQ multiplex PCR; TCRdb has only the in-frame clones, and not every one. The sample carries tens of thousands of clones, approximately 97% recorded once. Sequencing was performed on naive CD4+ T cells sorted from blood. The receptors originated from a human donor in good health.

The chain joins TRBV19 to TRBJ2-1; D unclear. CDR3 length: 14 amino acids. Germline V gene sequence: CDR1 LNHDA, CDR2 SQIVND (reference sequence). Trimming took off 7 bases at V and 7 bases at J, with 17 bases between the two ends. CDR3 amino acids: CASTRAGALNEQFF. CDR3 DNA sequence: TGTGCCAGTACCCGAGCCGGCGCATTGAATGAGCAGTTCTTC.

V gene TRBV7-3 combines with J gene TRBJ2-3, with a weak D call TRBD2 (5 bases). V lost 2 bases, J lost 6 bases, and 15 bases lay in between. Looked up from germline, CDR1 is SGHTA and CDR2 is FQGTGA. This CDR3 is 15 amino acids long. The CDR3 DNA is TGTGCCAGCAGCTTAGGGAGTCATCTGTTGGATACGCAGTATTTT. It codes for CASSLGSHLLDTQYF.

In nucleotides, the CDR3 is TGTGCCAGCAGTGTGTCAGGGGAAGGCTACACCTTC. This translates into CASSVSGEGYTF. The chain recombines TRBV2 with TRBJ1-2; D is perhaps TRBD1 (6 bases). The CDR3 length is 12 residues. The V gene lost 4 bases and the J gene lost 8 bases, with 11 bases spanning the gap. Germline CDR1 SNHLY, CDR2 FYNNEI. The whole variable domain, remainder taken from reference TRBV2 and TRBJ1-2, is EPEVTQTPSHQVTQMGQEVILRCVPISNHLYFYWYRQILGQKVEFLVSFYNNEISEKSEIFDDQFSVERPDGSNFTLKIRSTKLEDSAMYFCASSVSGEGYTFGSGTRLTVV.

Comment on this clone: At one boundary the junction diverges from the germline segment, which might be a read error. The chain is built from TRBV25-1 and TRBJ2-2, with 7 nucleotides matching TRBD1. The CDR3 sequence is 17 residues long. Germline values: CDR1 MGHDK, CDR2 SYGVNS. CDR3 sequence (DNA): TGTGCCAGCAGCGAATTCCCGGGACAGAAGAACACCGGGGAGCTGTTTTTT. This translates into CASSEFPGQKNTGELFF.

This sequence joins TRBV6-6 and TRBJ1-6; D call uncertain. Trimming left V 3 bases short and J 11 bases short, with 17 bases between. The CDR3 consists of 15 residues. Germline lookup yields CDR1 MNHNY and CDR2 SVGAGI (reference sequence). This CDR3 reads CASSYPTYSLAPLHF. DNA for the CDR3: TGTGCCAGCAGTTATCCGACCTATTCCCTCGCACCCCTCCACTTT.

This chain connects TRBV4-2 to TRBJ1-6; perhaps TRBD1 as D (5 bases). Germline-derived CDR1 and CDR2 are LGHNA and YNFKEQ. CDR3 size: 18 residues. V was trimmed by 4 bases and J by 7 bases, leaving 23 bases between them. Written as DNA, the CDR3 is TGTGCCAGCAGCCTCAATTGGGGAGCGGGGGTTATGAATTCACCCCTCCACTTT. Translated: CASSLNWGAGVMNSPLHF.

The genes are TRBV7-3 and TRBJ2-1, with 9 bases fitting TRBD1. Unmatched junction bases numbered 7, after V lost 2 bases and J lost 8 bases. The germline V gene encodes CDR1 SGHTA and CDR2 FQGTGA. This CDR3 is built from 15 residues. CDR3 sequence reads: CASSLGGTGLYEQFF. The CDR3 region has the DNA TGTGCCAGCAGCTTAGGGGGGACAGGGTTATATGAGCAGTTCTTC.

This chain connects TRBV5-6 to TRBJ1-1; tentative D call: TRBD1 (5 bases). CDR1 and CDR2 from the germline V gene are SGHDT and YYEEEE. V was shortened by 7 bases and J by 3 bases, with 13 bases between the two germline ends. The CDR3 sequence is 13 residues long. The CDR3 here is CASLSGRYTEAFF. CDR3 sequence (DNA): TGTGCCAGCCTATCAGGGAGGTACACTGAAGCTTTCTTT.

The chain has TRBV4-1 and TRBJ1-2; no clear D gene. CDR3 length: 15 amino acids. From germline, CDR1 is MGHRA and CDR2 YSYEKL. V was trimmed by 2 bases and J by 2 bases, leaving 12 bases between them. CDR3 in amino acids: CASSQRREWNYGYTF. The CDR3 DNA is TGCGCCAGCAGCCAACGTAGGGAATGGAACTATGGCTACACCTTC.

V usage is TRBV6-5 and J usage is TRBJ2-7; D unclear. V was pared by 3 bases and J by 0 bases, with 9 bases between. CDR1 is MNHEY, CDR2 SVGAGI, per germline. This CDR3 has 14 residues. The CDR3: CASSYSRSSYEQYF. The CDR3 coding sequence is TGTGCCAGCAGTTATAGTCGCAGCTCCTACGAGCAGTACTTC.

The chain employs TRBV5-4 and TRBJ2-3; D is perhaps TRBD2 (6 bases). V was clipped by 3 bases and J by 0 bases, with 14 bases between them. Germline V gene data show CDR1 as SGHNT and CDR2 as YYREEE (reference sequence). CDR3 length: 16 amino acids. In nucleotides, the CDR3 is TGTGCCAGCAGCTATAAAGGAGGGGCGAGCACAGATACGCAGTATTTT. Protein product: CASSYKGGASTDTQYF.

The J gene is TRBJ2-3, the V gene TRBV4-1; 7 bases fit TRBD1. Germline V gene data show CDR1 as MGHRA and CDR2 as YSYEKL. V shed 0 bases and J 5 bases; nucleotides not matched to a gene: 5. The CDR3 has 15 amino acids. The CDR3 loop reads CASSQEQGQGDTQYF. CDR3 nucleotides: TGCGCCAGCAGCCAAGAACAGGGGCAGGGAGATACGCAGTATTTT.

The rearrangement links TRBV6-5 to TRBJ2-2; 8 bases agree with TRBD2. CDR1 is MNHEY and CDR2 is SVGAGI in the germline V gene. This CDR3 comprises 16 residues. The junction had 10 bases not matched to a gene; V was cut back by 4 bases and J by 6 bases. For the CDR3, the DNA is TGTGCCAGCAGTTTAGGACTAGCCCAATTCCCCGGGGAGCTGTTTTTT. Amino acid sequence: CASSLGLAQFPGELFF.

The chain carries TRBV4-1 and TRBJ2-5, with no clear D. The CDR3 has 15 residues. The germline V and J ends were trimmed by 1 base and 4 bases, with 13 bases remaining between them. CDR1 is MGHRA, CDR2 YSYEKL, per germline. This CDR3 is CASSQVGTARETQYF. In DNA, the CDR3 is TGCGCCAGCAGCCAAGTCGGAACAGCGAGAGAGACCCAGTACTTC.

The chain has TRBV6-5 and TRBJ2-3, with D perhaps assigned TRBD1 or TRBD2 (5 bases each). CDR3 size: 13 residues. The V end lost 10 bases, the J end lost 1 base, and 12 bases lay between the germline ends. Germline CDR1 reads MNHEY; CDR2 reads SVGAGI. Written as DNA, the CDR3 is TGTGCCACCACCGGGACCGGCACAGATACGCAGTATTTT. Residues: CATTGTGTDTQYF.

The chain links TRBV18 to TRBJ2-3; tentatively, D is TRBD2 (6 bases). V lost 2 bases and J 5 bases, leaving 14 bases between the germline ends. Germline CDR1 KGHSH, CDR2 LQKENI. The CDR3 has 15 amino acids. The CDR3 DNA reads TGTGCCAGCTCACCATTGGGTCCCGGGGGAGATACGCAGTATTTT. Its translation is CASSPLGPGGDTQYF.

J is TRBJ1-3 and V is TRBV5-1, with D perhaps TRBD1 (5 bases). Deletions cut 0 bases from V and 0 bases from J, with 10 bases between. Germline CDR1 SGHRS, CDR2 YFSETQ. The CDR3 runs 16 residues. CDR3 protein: CASSLGGRDSGNTIYF. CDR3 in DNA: TGCGCCAGCAGCTTGGGGGGCAGGGACTCTGGAAACACCATATATTTT.

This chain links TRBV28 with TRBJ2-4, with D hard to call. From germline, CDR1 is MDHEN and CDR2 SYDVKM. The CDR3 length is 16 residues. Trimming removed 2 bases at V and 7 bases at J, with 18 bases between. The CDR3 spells CASSLDARSHGNIQYF. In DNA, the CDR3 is TGTGCCAGCAGTTTAGATGCCCGTTCACACGGGAACATTCAGTACTTC.

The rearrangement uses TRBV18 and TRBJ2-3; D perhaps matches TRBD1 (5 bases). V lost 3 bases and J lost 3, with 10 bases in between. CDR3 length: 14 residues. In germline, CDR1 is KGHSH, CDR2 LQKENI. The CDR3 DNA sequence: TGTGCCAGCTCACCTACCTCAGGGACAGATACGCAGTATTTT. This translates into CASSPTSGTDTQYF.

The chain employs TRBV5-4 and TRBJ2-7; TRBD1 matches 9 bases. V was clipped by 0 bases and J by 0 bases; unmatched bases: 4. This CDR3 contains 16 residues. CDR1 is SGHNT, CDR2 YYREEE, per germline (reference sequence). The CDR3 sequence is CASSLGTGAGSYEQYF. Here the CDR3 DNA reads TGTGCCAGCAGCTTGGGGACAGGGGCCGGCTCCTACGAGCAGTACTTC.

DNA for the CDR3: TGTGCCAGCAGCCTAAAGGGTTCCGGGGAGCTGTTTTTT. It translates to CASSLKGSGELFF. The chain recombines TRBV7-2 with TRBJ2-2, with D hard to call. This CDR3 region has 13 residues. CDR1 is SGHTA and CDR2 is FQGNSA in the germline V gene. The ends were cut back, 5 bases at V and 6 bases at J, with 10 bases in the middle.

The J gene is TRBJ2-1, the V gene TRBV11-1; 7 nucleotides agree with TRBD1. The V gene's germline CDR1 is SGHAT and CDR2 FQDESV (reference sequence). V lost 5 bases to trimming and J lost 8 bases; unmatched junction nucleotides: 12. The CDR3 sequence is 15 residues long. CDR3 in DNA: TGTGCCAGCAGCAACGTGTTCCAACAGGGGCATGAGCAGTTCTTC. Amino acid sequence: CASSNVFQQGHEQFF.